A selection of T cell receptor beta chains follows, all from one sample in a study of T-cell reconstitution after alpha-beta-depleted transplantation in children. TCRdb re-called the PCR reads through MiXCR, storing one row per CDR3 protein. The table lists several thousand distinct CDR3 sequences, about 25% of them singletons. This specimen consisted of PBMCs, mostly from graft donor cells, obtained 60 days after TCRalphabeta/CD19-depleted stem cell transplant. All receptors derive from a boy younger than two who had a stem cell transplant for SCID, so the T cells may come from the graft donor. CDR3s leave out the opening cysteine and the closing phenylalanine or tryptophan.

cdr3_length: 16
v_call: TRBV7-9
j_call: TRBJ1-3
cdr3_aa: ASSLMAQTGASGNTIY

cdr3_length: 12
v_call: TRBV5-6
j_call: TRBJ2-5
cdr3_aa: ASSLGQGGATQY

cdr3_length: 11
v_call: TRBV20-1
j_call: TRBJ2-5
cdr3_aa: SARNPTQRTQY

cdr3_length: 12
v_call: TRBV4-2
j_call: TRBJ2-3
cdr3_aa: ASSQDGSTDTQY

cdr3_length: 13
v_call: TRBV20-1
j_call: TRBJ1-3
cdr3_aa: SASIDSFGKHTIY

cdr3_length: 13
v_call: TRBV5-1
j_call: TRBJ1-3
cdr3_aa: ASSLETSSGNTIY

cdr3_length: 13
v_call: TRBV5-4
j_call: TRBJ2-1
cdr3_aa: ASSLVGRGHNEQF

cdr3_length: 13
v_call: TRBV11-3
j_call: TRBJ2-5
cdr3_aa: ASSLGNRVEETQY

cdr3_length: 13
v_call: TRBV3-1
j_call: TRBJ1-2
cdr3_aa: ATCQGPLGGYGYT

cdr3_length: 12
v_call: TRBV5-5
j_call: TRBJ1-2
cdr3_aa: ASSREQGAVDYT

cdr3_length: 15
v_call: TRBV10-3
j_call: TRBJ2-1
cdr3_aa: AISTAGAPFRRNEQF

cdr3_length: 11
v_call: TRBV20-1
j_call: TRBJ2-1
cdr3_aa: SADSGRYNEQF

cdr3_length: 13
v_call: TRBV10-3
j_call: TRBJ1-2
cdr3_aa: ATGGQSSNTGGYT

cdr3_length: 12
v_call: TRBV20-1
j_call: TRBJ2-3
cdr3_aa: SASSGGVTDTQY

cdr3_length: 13
v_call: TRBV24-1
j_call: TRBJ1-4
cdr3_aa: ATSDTTGPNEKLF

cdr3_length: 13
v_call: TRBV6-6
j_call: TRBJ1-4
cdr3_aa: ASSPGGAQGEKLF

cdr3_length: 12
v_call: TRBV28
j_call: TRBJ1-1
cdr3_aa: ASSLSGGNTEAF

cdr3_length: 12
v_call: TRBV9
j_call: TRBJ2-1
cdr3_aa: ASSVASRENEQF

cdr3_length: 13
v_call: TRBV6-5
j_call: TRBJ1-3
cdr3_aa: ASTTSRRSGNTIY

cdr3_length: 13
v_call: TRBV7-9
j_call: TRBJ1-1
cdr3_aa: ASSHRDTSDTEAF

cdr3_length: 12
v_call: TRBV2
j_call: TRBJ1-5
cdr3_aa: ASRPTGGAQPQH

cdr3_length: 11
v_call: TRBV5-6
j_call: TRBJ2-6
cdr3_aa: ATGRGGANVLT